One sample yielded the 8 T cell receptor beta chains listed below, sequenced in a study of blood T cells in healthy people across ages. A second PCR of 7 to 11 cycles used a sample-barcoded 5' primer and a J-beta primer mix. TCRdb ran MiXCR on the 5' RACE reads and lists one entry per CDR3 protein. The data show around 900,000 distinct CDR3 sequences, 29% seen once. The sequencing sample was made of blood. Receptor source: a woman at least 80 years old in good health.

With regard to this clonotype: An end of the junction differs from the germline gene, which may be a read error. The chain employs TRBV4-3 and TRBJ1-4, with TRBD1 as a possible D gene (6 bases). CDR3 size: 17 residues. The germline CDR1 and CDR2 sequences are LGHNA and YSLEER. CDR3 loop: CASSQRGHYTTNEKRFF. CDR3 bases: TGCGCCAGCAGCCAGCGGGGACACTACACAACTAATGAAAAACGGTTTTTT.

This clonotype was observed many times. The chain uses TRBV12-3 or TRBV12-4 and TRBJ1-2; possible D gene TRBD1, 6 bases. V shed 7 bases and J shed 6 bases, with 15 bases lying between them. The CDR3 extends over 13 amino acids. CDR3 protein: CASTLRGGDGYTF. DNA for the CDR3: TGTGCCAGCACCCTGAGGGGGGGCGATGGCTACACCTTC.

This clonotype was counted once. A much more abundant neighbour one base away suggests this may be a read error. The rearrangement links TRBV9 to TRBJ2-5; a possible D gene is TRBD2 (5 bases). Germline V gene sequence: CDR1 SGDLS, CDR2 YYNGEE. The CDR3 is made up of 16 amino acids. The CDR3 DNA reads as TGTGCCAGCAGCGTAGGAGGACTCCAATTCCAAGAGACCCGGTACTTC. This codes for CASSVGGLQFQETRYF.

This clonotype was counted at least ten times. The V gene is TRBV7-2, the J gene TRBJ1-5; unclear D gene. Per the germline V gene, CDR1 is SGHTA and CDR2 is FQGNSA. Trimming took off 6 bases at V and 6 bases at J, with 9 bases between the two ends. This CDR3 contains 12 residues. The CDR3 sequence is CASSSSGQPQHF. CDR3 in DNA: TGTGCCAGCAGTAGTAGTGGTCAGCCCCAGCATTTT. The full variable domain, in which reference TRBV7-2 and TRBJ1-5 provide the parts outside the CDR3, is GAGVSQSPSNKVTEKGKDVELRCDPISGHTALYWYRQSLGQGLEFLIYFQGNSAPDKSGLPSDRFSAERTGGSVSTLTIQRTQQEDSAVYLCASSSSGQPQHFGDGTRLSIL.

Many counts were recorded for this clonotype. The chain is built from TRBV5-1 and TRBJ2-4; D may be TRBD1 (6 bases). This CDR3 has 14 residues. Germline CDR1 SGHRS, CDR2 YFSETQ. V was trimmed by 4 bases and J by 6 bases, leaving 14 bases between them. CDR3 region: CASSPGELGNIQYF. CDR3 in DNA: TGCGCCAGCAGCCCAGGGGAACTTGGAAACATTCAGTACTTC.

This sequence joins TRBV5-1 and TRBJ2-5; 13 bases are a match to TRBD2. The end of the DNA aligns better with TRBJ2-7, so the J call may be wrong. The CDR3 spans 18 residues. CDR1 and CDR2 from the germline V gene are SGHRS and YFSETQ. CDR3 DNA sequence: TGCGCCAGCAGCTTGTCGGCCGGGACTAGCGGGGAACCCTACGAGCAGTACTTC. Amino acids: CASSLSAGTSGEPYEQYF.

This clonotype was seen repeatedly, ten times or more. V and J are TRBV4-3 and TRBJ2-2; D is uncertain. Between the trimmed V and J ends, which lost 1 base and 4 bases, there was a span of 10 bases. There are 15 residues in the CDR3. The germline V gene has CDR1 LGHNA and CDR2 YSLEER. DNA of the CDR3: TGCGCCAGCAGCCAAGGGACCCTCGGCACCGGGGAGCTGTTTTTT. Protein sequence: CASSQGTLGTGELFF.

The chain combines TRBV10-3 with TRBJ2-1; D ambiguous. CDR1 ENHRY and CDR2 SYGVKD come from the germline V gene. The CDR3 has 12 amino acids. Trimming cost V 9 bases and J 2 bases, with 8 bases left between them. The CDR3 DNA sequence: TGTGCCATTGGAACCGCCTACAATGAGCAGTTCTTC. Encoded protein: CAIGTAYNEQFF.